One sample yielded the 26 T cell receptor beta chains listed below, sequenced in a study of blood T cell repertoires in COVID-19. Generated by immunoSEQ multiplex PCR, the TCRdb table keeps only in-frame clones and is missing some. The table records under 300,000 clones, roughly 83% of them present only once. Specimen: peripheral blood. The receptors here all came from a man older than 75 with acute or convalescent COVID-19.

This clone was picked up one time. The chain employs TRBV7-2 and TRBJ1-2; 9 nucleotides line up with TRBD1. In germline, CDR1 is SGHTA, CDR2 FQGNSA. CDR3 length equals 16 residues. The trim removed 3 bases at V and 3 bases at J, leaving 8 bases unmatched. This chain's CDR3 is CASSFGQGTPYYGYTF. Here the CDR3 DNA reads TGTGCCAGCAGCTTCGGACAGGGGACGCCCTACTATGGCTACACCTTC.

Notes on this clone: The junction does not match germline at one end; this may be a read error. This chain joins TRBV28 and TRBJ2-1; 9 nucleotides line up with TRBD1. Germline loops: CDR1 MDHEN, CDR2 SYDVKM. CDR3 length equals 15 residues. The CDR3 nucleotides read TGTGCCAGTAGTTCAGCGGGACAGGGTAACAATGAGCAGTTCTTC. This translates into CASSSAGQGNNEQFF.

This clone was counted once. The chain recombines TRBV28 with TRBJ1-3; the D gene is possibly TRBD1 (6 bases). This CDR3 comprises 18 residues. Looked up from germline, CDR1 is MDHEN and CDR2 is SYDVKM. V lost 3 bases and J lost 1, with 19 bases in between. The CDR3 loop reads CASSLGARSDGSGNTIYF. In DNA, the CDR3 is TGTGCCAGCAGTTTGGGGGCCCGTTCAGACGGATCTGGAAACACCATATATTTT.

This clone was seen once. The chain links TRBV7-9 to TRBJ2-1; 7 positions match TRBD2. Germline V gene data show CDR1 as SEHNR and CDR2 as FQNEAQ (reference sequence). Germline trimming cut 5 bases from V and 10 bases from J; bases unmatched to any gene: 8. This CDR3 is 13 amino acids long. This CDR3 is CASSALGEGEQFF. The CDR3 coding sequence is TGTGCCAGCAGCGCCCTGGGGGAGGGCGAGCAGTTCTTC.

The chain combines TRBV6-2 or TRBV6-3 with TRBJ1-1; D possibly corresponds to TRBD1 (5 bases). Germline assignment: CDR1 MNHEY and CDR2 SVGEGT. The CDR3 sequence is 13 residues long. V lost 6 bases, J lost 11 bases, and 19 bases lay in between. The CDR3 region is CASSPPGGARAFF. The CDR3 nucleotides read TGTGCCAGCAGCCCCCCTGGAGGGGCGCGGGCTTTCTTT.

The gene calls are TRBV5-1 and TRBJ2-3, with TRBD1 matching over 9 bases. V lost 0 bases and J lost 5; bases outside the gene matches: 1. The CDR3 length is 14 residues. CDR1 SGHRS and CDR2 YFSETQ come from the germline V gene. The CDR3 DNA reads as TGCGCCAGCAGCTTGGACAGGGGGCAAGATACGCAGTATTTT. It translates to CASSLDRGQDTQYF.

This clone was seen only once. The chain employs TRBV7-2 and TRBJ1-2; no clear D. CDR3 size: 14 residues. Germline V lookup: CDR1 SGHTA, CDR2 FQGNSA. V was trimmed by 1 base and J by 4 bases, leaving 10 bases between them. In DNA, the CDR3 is TGTGCCAGCAGCTTAGGCCAGTCTGTCTATGGCTACACCTTC. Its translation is CASSLGQSVYGYTF.

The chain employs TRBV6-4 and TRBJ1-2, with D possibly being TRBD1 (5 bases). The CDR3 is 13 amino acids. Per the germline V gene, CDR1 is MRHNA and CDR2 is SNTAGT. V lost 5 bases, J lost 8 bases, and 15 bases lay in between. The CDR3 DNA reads TGTGCCAGCAGTCTCGGGCAGGGAGGCGGCTACACCTTC. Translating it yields CASSLGQGGGYTF.

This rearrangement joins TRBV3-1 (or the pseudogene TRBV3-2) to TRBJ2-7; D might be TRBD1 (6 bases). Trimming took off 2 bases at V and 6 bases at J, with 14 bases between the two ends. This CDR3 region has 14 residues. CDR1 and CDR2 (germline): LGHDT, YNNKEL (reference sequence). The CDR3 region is CASSQNQGLSEQYF. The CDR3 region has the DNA TGTGCCAGCAGCCAAAATCAGGGGCTCTCCGAGCAGTACTTC.

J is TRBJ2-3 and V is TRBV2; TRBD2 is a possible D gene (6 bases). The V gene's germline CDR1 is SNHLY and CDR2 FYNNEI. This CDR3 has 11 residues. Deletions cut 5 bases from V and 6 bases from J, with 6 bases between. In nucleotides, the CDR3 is TGTGCCAGCAGTACTAGCGATACGCAGTATTTT. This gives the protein CASSTSDTQYF.

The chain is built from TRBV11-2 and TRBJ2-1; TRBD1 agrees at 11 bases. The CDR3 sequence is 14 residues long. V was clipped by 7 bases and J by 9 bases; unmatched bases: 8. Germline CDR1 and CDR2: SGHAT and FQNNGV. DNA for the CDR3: TGTGCCAGCACCCCGGACAGGGGGCTAAGTGAGCAGTTCTTC. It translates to CASTPDRGLSEQFF.

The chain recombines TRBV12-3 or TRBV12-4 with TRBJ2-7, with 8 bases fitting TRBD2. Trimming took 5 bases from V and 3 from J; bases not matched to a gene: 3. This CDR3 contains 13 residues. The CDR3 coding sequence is TGTGCCAGCAGTCCCGGGACTAGCTACGAGCAGTACTTC. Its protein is CASSPGTSYEQYF.

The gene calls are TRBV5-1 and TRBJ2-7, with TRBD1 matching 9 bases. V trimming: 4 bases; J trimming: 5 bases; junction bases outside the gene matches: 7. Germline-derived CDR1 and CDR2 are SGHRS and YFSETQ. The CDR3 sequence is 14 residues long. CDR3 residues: CASSIMDRGNEQYF. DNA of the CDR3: TGCGCCAGCAGCATCATGGACAGGGGAAACGAGCAGTACTTC.

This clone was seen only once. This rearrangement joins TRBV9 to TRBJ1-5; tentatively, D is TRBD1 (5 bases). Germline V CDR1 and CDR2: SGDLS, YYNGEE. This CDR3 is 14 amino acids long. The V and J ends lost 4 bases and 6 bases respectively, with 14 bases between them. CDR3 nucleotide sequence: TGTGCCAGCAGCCAAGAAGGGGAAGGTCAGCCCCAGCATTTT. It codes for CASSQEGEGQPQHF.

CDR3 amino acids: CASSLRWSLNTEAFF. DNA for the CDR3: TGCGCCAGCAGCTTGAGGTGGAGTCTGAACACTGAAGCTTTCTTT. V and J are TRBV5-1 and TRBJ1-1, with D unclear. The CDR3 length is 15 residues. V dropped 1 base and J dropped 0 bases, with 10 bases sitting between them. Germline CDR1 SGHRS, CDR2 YFSETQ.

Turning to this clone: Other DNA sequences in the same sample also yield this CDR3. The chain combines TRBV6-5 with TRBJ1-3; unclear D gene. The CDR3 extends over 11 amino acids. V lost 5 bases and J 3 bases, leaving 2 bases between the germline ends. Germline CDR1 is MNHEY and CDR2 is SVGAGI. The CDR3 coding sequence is TGTGCCAGCAGTCGTGGAAACACCATATATTTT. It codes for CASSRGNTIYF.

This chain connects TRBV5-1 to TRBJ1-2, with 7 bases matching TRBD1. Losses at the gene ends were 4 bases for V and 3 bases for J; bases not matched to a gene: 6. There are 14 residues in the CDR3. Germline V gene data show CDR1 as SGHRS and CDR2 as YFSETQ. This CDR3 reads CASSATGTDYGYTF. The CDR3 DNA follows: TGCGCCAGCAGCGCGACAGGGACGGACTATGGCTACACCTTC.

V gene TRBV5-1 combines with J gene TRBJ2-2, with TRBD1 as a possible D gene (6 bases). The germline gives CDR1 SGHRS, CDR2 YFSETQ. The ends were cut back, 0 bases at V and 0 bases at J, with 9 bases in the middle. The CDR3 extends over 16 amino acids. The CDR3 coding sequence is TGCGCCAGCAGCTTGGGACAGGCGGCGAACACCGGGGAGCTGTTTTTT. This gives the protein CASSLGQAANTGELFF.

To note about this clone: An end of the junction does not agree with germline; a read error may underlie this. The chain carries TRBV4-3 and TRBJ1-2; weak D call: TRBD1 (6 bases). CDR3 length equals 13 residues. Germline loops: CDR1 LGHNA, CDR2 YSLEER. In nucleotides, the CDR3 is TGCGCCAGCAGCCAAGAATTACAGGGAGGGCCTGCCTTC. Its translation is CASSQELQGGPAF.

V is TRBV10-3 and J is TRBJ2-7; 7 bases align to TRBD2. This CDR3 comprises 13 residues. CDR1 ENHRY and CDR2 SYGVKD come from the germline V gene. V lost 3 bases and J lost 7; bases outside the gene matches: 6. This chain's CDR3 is CAISDFREGEQYF. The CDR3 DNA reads TGTGCCATCAGTGATTTCAGGGAGGGGGAGCAGTACTTC.

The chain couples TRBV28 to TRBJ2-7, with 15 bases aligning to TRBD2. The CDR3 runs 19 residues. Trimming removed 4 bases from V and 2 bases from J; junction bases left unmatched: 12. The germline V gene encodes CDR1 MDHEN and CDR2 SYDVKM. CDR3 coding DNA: TGTGCCAGCAGTTACCCCCTAGGACTAGCGGGAGGGATAGCCTACGAGCAGTACTTC. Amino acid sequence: CASSYPLGLAGGIAYEQYF.

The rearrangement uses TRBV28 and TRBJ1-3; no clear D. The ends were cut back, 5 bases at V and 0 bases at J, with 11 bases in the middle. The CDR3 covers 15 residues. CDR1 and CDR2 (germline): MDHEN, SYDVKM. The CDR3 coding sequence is TGTGCCAGCAGTCCCCCAGGTTTCTCTGGAAACACCATATATTTT. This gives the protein CASSPPGFSGNTIYF.

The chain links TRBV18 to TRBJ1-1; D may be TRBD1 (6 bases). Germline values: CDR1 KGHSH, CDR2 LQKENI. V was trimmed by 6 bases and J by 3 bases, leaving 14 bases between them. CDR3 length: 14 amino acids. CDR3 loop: CASSAQGLDTEAFF. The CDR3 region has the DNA TGTGCCAGCTCTGCACAGGGCCTCGACACTGAAGCTTTCTTT.

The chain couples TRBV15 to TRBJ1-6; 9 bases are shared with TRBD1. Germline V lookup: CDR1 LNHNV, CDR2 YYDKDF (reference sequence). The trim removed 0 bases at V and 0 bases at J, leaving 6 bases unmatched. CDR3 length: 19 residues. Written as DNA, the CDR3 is TGTGCCACCAGCAGAGACCCTGGGACAGGGAGCTCCTATAATTCACCCCTCCACTTT. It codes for CATSRDPGTGSSYNSPLHF.

The CDR3 nucleotides read TGTGCCAGCAGCCTGGGACTCGAGAACACCGGGGAGCTGTTTTTT. Translating it yields CASSLGLENTGELFF. V usage is TRBV7-9 and J usage is TRBJ2-2; maybe TRBD2 (6 bases). The V end was cut by 5 bases, the J end by 1 base, with 11 bases between. The CDR3 is 15 residues long. Germline V gene sequence: CDR1 SEHNR, CDR2 FQNEAQ (reference sequence).

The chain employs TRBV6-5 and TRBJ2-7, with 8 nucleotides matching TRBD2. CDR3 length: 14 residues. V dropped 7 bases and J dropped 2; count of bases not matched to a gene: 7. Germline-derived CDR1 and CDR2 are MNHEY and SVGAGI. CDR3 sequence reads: CASTPGAGAYEQYF. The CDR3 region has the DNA TGTGCCAGCACCCCAGGAGCGGGGGCCTACGAGCAGTACTTC.